The TCR beta chain described here comes from a study of monozygotic twins with inflammatory bowel disease. Study-wide results and limits: Twins with IBD were found to have lower TCRbeta diversity (inverse Simpson) than healthy co-twins. The sharing of clonotypes with others was lower in IBD patients than in healthy twins, especially with disease activity. The data offered no way to tell different T cell subtypes apart. In patient repertoires, differing immunosuppressive treatments may have added some variability.

For this clonotype: Its antigen is as yet unknown.

TCRdb re-called the 5' RACE reads; every CDR3 protein appears as one record, without DNA. The sample spans approximately 200,000 distinct CDR3 sequences; the ten largest clones claim less than 9%. This CDR3 contains 16 residues. The germline gives CDR1 SGHTA, CDR2 FQGNSA. The sequencing sample was made of blood. V usage is TRBV7-2 and J usage is TRBJ2-3; TCRdb lists TRBD1, though no DNA is available to test this call. This sequence was found in a human donor with ulcerative colitis or Crohn's disease, or a healthy co-twin of an affected twin (not recorded which). The CDR3 reads CASSFLGAGVSDTQYF.